Reported below is one TCR beta chain. Trimming pared 8 bases from V and 5 bases from J, leaving 9 bases between. CDR3 length equals 11 residues. The data belong to a study of blood T cell repertoires in COVID-19. TCRdb's table, derived via immunoSEQ multiplex PCR, lists solely in-frame clones and lacks some. The sample holds roughly 290,000 clones, 70% to 90% seen once. This clonotype originated in a woman aged 50 to 60 with active or convalescent COVID-19. V and J are TRBV12-3 or TRBV12-4 and TRBJ1-1; D unresolved. Specimen: peripheral blood. In DNA, the CDR3 is TGTGCCAGCGGGTCAGGAACTGAAGCTTTCTTT. Residues: CASGSGTEAFF.